The sequence of this T cell receptor beta chain was determined in a study of blood T cell repertoires in COVID-19. Study information: The analysed material was cDNA or gDNA that came from T cells, B-cell-depleted T cells, or PBMCs.

In the authors' methods: Amplified reference gene primers provided the basis for estimating nucleated cell counts. Repertoires were generated with immunoSEQ multiplex PCR, while TCRdb's copy carries only in-frame clones and drops some. The V and J calls and clone size are taken from that table; D and trimming were inferred from the DNA. This table has 90,000 or so clones, 89% appearing once. In germline, CDR1 is SGHKS, CDR2 YYEKEE (reference sequence). With 7 bases clipped from V and 0 bases from J, the junction kept 9 bases outside the gene matches. The CDR3 consists of 15 residues. This clone has only one observation.

The sequence was obtained from a woman in her 70s with acute or convalescent COVID-19. The sequenced material came from peripheral blood. The genes are TRBV5-5 and TRBJ1-1, with 7 positions matching TRBD1. The CDR3 spells CASFIEQGLNTEAFF. In DNA, the CDR3 is TGTGCCAGCTTCATCGAACAGGGGCTGAACACTGAAGCTTTCTTT.